This entry lists 32 T cell receptor beta chains sequenced from one sample in a study of CD8 T cells in Susac syndrome. With random hexamers, roughly 0.5 to 1 ug RNA was reverse transcribed. TCRdb redid the calling of the immunoSEQ multiplex PCR reads with MiXCR, one entry per CDR3 protein. The sample has 150,000 to 200,000 distinct CDR3 sequences, around 96% seen once. Sequencing input: CD4+ T cells from PBMCs. The source of these receptors is a human donor in good health.

This sequence joins TRBV20-1 and TRBJ2-5, with D tentatively TRBD1 (6 bases). This CDR3 spans 14 amino acids. The V end was cut by 1 base, the J end by 5 bases, with 14 bases between. Germline CDR1 is DFQATT and CDR2 is SNEGSKA (reference sequence). The CDR3 here is CSARGGQGLETQYF. DNA of the CDR3: TGCAGTGCTAGAGGCGGGCAGGGGCTCGAGACCCAGTACTTC.

V and J are TRBV19 and TRBJ2-5; D remains unclear. The CDR3 covers 12 residues. Trimming removed 6 bases at V and 7 bases at J, with 12 bases between. CDR1 LNHDA and CDR2 SQIVND come from the germline V gene (reference sequence). Here the CDR3 DNA reads TGTGCCAGTAGGCCTGGGAAGGGGACCCAGTACTTC. Protein product: CASRPGKGTQYF.

The chain links TRBV6-5 to TRBJ2-7; TRBD2 matches at 7 bases. This CDR3 is 13 amino acids long. The trim removed 6 bases at V and 4 bases at J, leaving 6 bases unmatched. Looked up from germline, CDR1 is MNHEY and CDR2 is SVGAGI. The CDR3 loop reads CASRRESWYEQYF. The CDR3 DNA sequence: TGTGCCAGCAGGCGGGAGAGTTGGTACGAGCAGTACTTC.

V is TRBV3-1 and J is TRBJ2-6; D call uncertain. CDR3 size: 15 residues. The ends were cut back, 1 base at V and 2 bases at J, with 6 bases in the middle. Per germline, CDR1 LGHDT and CDR2 YNNKEL (reference sequence). The CDR3: CASSQARAGANVLTF. CDR3 bases: TGTGCCAGCAGCCAAGCGAGAGCTGGGGCCAACGTCCTGACTTTC.

The chain recombines TRBV20-1 with TRBJ2-1; 10 bases line up with TRBD1. V trimming: 4 bases; J trimming: 2 bases; junction bases outside the gene matches: 5. The CDR3 has 15 residues. CDR1 is DFQATT, CDR2 SNEGSKA, per germline (reference sequence). Here the CDR3 DNA reads TGCAGTGCTAAATCCGGGACAGGGGCCTACAATGAGCAGTTCTTC. It yields the protein CSAKSGTGAYNEQFF.

The genes are TRBV18 and TRBJ2-7; D possibly uses TRBD1 or TRBD2 (5 bases each). V was clipped by 4 bases and J by 4 bases, with 11 bases between them. The CDR3 covers 13 residues. Germline CDR1 and CDR2: KGHSH and LQKENI. CDR3 bases: TGTGCCAGCTCACAGGGACCCAGGTACGAGCAGTACTTC. Its translation is CASSQGPRYEQYF.

In DNA, the CDR3 is TGTGCCAGCATACCGCGGGGGGGCTACGAGCAGTACTTC. Amino acids: CASIPRGGYEQYF. The chain is built from TRBV27 and TRBJ2-7; 9 bases are a match to TRBD2. The V and J ends lost 7 bases and 3 bases, in that order; junction bases with no gene match: 4. Germline V gene sequence: CDR1 MNHEY, CDR2 SMNVEV (reference sequence). The CDR3 extends over 13 amino acids.

This chain uses TRBV28 with TRBJ2-1; D call uncertain. CDR1 is MDHEN and CDR2 is SYDVKM in the germline V gene. V was shortened by 0 bases and J by 9 bases, with 15 bases between the two germline ends. There are 15 residues in the CDR3. The CDR3 spells CASSLWDPGLPEQFF. As DNA, the CDR3 is TGTGCCAGCAGTTTATGGGACCCCGGGTTGCCTGAGCAGTTCTTC.

The V call is TRBV9, the J call TRBJ1-5; D remains unclear. The germline V gene encodes CDR1 SGDLS and CDR2 YYNGEE. V was cut by 1 base and J by 4 bases, with 12 bases left in between. The CDR3 spans 15 residues. The CDR3 reads CASSVPDGNNQPQHF. DNA for the CDR3: TGTGCCAGCAGCGTACCCGACGGCAATAATCAGCCCCAGCATTTT.

The chain has TRBV29-1 and TRBJ2-1; 7 nucleotides match TRBD2. This CDR3 contains 13 residues. The germline V gene encodes CDR1 SQVTM and CDR2 ANQGSEA. V lost 6 bases, J lost 7 bases, and 9 bases stayed unmatched. The CDR3: CSVNLLAVNEQFF. CDR3 DNA sequence: TGCAGCGTCAACCTCCTAGCGGTTAATGAGCAGTTCTTC.

The gene calls are TRBV20-1 and TRBJ2-7; perhaps TRBD2 as D (6 bases). CDR1 is DFQATT and CDR2 is SNEGSKA in the germline V gene (reference sequence). This CDR3 contains 15 residues. Trimming cost V 0 bases and J 3 bases, with 15 bases left between them. The CDR3 loop is CSARDRLALNYEQYF. The DNA for the CDR3 is TGCAGTGCTAGAGATCGGCTAGCGCTGAACTACGAGCAGTACTTC.

The genes are TRBV15 and TRBJ2-7; 9 nucleotides match TRBD2. This CDR3 is built from 15 residues. Germline trimming cut 0 bases from V and 0 bases from J; bases unmatched to any gene: 0. Germline V gene lookup returns CDR1 LNHNV and CDR2 YYDKDF (reference sequence). The CDR3, as DNA: TGTGCCACCAGCAGAGAGACTAGCGGCTCCTACGAGCAGTACTTC. Translation: CATSRETSGSYEQYF. Full variable domain (rest looked up from reference TRBV15 and TRBJ2-7): DAMVIQNPRYQVTQFGKPVTLSCSQTLNHNVMYWYQQKSSQAPKLLFHYYDKDFNNEADTPDNFQSRRPNTSFCFLDIRSPGLGDTAMYLCATSRETSGSYEQYFGPGTRLTVT.

The chain recombines TRBV25-1 with TRBJ1-2, with D unclear. CDR1 and CDR2 (germline): MGHDK, SYGVNS. This CDR3 region has 14 residues. V was shortened by 2 bases and J by 4 bases, with 11 bases between the two germline ends. The CDR3 region is CASSEARRTYGYTF. Here the CDR3 DNA reads TGTGCCAGCAGTGAAGCCCGCCGGACCTATGGCTACACCTTC.

The rearrangement joins TRBV4-3 to TRBJ2-7; TRBD1 is a possible D gene (7 bases). The CDR3 loop spans 17 amino acids. V was trimmed by 2 bases and J by 3 bases, leaving 20 bases between them. Per germline, CDR1 LGHNA and CDR2 YSLEER. CDR3 DNA sequence: TGCGCCAGCAGCCAATTCAGGGGGGCTCTCACAAACTACGAGCAGTACTTC. It is translated as CASSQFRGALTNYEQYF.

The chain combines TRBV4-3 with TRBJ1-1; D may be TRBD1 (5 bases). There are 13 residues in the CDR3. V gave up 2 bases and J gave up 7 bases, with 11 bases separating them. Germline CDR1 reads LGHNA; CDR2 reads YSLEER. The CDR3 DNA is TGCGCCAGCAGCCAACTCATGGGGGGTGAAGCTTTCTTT. As protein: CASSQLMGGEAFF.

The V and J genes are TRBV28 and TRBJ2-3; D unclear. Germline CDR1 is MDHEN and CDR2 is SYDVKM. V was pared by 7 bases and J by 4 bases, with 18 bases between. The CDR3 covers 15 residues. The CDR3, as DNA: TGTGCCAGCAACTTAGGGTCCCGGTTGGCAGATACGCAGTATTTT. It translates to CASNLGSRLADTQYF.

This clonotype showed up just once. The rearrangement uses TRBV6-6 and TRBJ2-7, with D unclear. The V gene lost 6 bases and the J gene lost 1 base, with 10 bases spanning the gap. In germline, CDR1 is MNHNY, CDR2 SVGAGI (reference sequence). This CDR3 comprises 13 residues. DNA of the CDR3: TGTGCCAGCAGAAAGTCCGAATCCTACGAGCAGTACTTC. Protein product: CASRKSESYEQYF.

The chain recombines TRBV27 with TRBJ1-1, with D possibly being TRBD1 (6 bases). The CDR3 contains 12 residues. Germline V gives CDR1 MNHEY, CDR2 SMNVEV (reference sequence). The ends were cut back, 5 bases at V and 8 bases at J, with 12 bases in the middle. The CDR3 loop is CASSQQGNEAFF. The CDR3 nucleotides read TGTGCCAGCAGTCAACAGGGTAACGAAGCTTTCTTT.

V usage is TRBV13 and J usage is TRBJ1-2, with TRBD1 as a possible D gene (5 bases). The CDR3 covers 15 residues. Per the germline V gene, CDR1 is PRHDT and CDR2 is FYEKMQ (reference sequence). With 4 bases removed from V and 8 bases from J, the gap between germline ends came to 20 bases. The CDR3 spells CASSYRGTLGRGYTF. In DNA, the CDR3 is TGTGCCAGCAGCTACAGAGGGACCCTTGGACGGGGCTACACCTTC.

The chain has TRBV29-1 and TRBJ2-5; possible D gene TRBD2, 6 bases. CDR1 is SQVTM and CDR2 is ANQGSEA in the germline V gene. The CDR3 sequence is 13 residues long. V was pared by 3 bases and J by 5 bases, with 13 bases between. CDR3 sequence reads: CSVDSGSGETQYF. The DNA of the CDR3 is TGCAGCGTTGATTCCGGGAGCGGGGAGACCCAGTACTTC.

The chain is built from TRBV3-1 and TRBJ2-7; D not certain. The V gene lost 6 bases and the J gene lost 0 bases, with 6 bases spanning the gap. From germline, CDR1 is LGHDT and CDR2 YNNKEL (reference sequence). The CDR3 has 12 amino acids. The CDR3 spells CASRAPSYEQYF. DNA for the CDR3: TGTGCCAGCAGGGCCCCCTCCTACGAGCAGTACTTC.

Only one count was recorded for this clonotype. The chain combines TRBV7-2 with TRBJ2-1, with TRBD2 identical over 12 bases. The CDR3 extends over 15 amino acids. V lost 4 bases and J lost 3; bases outside the gene matches: 1. Germline V gene data show CDR1 as SGHTA and CDR2 as FQGNSA. CDR3: CASSSTSGSYNEQFF. Written as DNA, the CDR3 is TGTGCCAGCAGCTCGACTAGCGGGAGCTACAATGAGCAGTTCTTC.

Notes on this clonotype: Relative to the germline gene, one junction end is altered; a read error may explain this. The gene calls are TRBV15 and TRBJ2-5; D could derive from TRBD1 or TRBD2 (5 bases each). The length of the CDR3 is 13 residues. The germline gives CDR1 LNHNV, CDR2 YYDKDF (reference sequence). CDR3: CATGRAGQETQYF. The CDR3 DNA reads TGTGCCACCGGCAGGGCGGGCCAAGAGACCCAGTACTTC. The full variable domain, its missing parts supplied by reference TRBV15 and TRBJ2-5, is DAMVIQNPRYQVTQFGKPVTLSCSQTLNHNVMYWYQQKSSQAPKLLFHYYDKDFNNEADTPDNFQSRRPNTSFCFLDIRSPGLGDTAMYLCATGRAGQETQYFGPGTRLLVL.

CDR3 loop: CSAAAGTSGRDTQYF. In DNA, the CDR3 is TGCAGTGCTGCCGCCGGGACTAGCGGGAGGGATACGCAGTATTTT. The chain joins TRBV20-1 to TRBJ2-3; 15 nucleotides line up with TRBD2. This CDR3 spans 15 amino acids. The J segment lost 6 bases and the V segment lost 5 bases, leaving 6 bases of the junction unmatched. In germline, CDR1 is DFQATT, CDR2 SNEGSKA (reference sequence).

The rearrangement uses TRBV6-2 or TRBV6-3 and TRBJ1-5; 8 positions match TRBD1. The V segment lost 8 bases and the J segment 3 bases; nucleotides outside the gene matches: 9. The CDR3 covers 15 residues. Germline V lookup: CDR1 MNHEY, CDR2 SVGEGT. DNA for the CDR3: TGTGCCAGCGGACCCGGGACAGGCCTCAATCAGCCCCAGCATTTT. Its protein product is CASGPGTGLNQPQHF.

The chain is built from TRBV20-1 and TRBJ2-7, with a weak D call TRBD1 (5 bases). Germline CDR1 reads DFQATT; CDR2 reads SNEGSKA (reference sequence). CDR3 length: 12 amino acids. V dropped 3 bases and J dropped 2 bases, with 8 bases sitting between them. As DNA, the CDR3 is TGCAGTGCTAGGGGGCAGACCTACGAGCAGTACTTC. Residues: CSARGQTYEQYF.

The CDR3 spells CASSFSNYGYTF. As DNA, the CDR3 is TGTGCCAGCAGTTTCTCTAACTATGGCTACACCTTC. This chain uses TRBV27 with TRBJ1-2; D is unresolved. V lost 3 bases to trimming and J lost 0 bases, with 2 bases between them. This CDR3 has 12 residues. The V gene's germline CDR1 is MNHEY and CDR2 SMNVEV (reference sequence).

The chain couples TRBV4-2 to TRBJ2-1; D is undetermined. V lost 1 base and J 7 bases, leaving 17 bases between the germline ends. From germline, CDR1 is LGHNA and CDR2 YNFKEQ. The CDR3 has 16 residues. The CDR3 DNA follows: TGTGCCAGCAGCCAAGCTAACCAGGCGATTTTTAATGAGCAGTTCTTC. Its translation is CASSQANQAIFNEQFF.

The chain carries TRBV6-5 and TRBJ2-7; D unclear. CDR1 is MNHEY and CDR2 is SVGAGI in the germline V gene. Trimming stripped 4 bases from V and 1 base from J, with 14 bases between. This CDR3 region has 15 residues. CDR3 amino acids: CASSSQVTGSYEQYF. DNA for the CDR3: TGTGCCAGCAGTTCCCAGGTGACCGGATCCTACGAGCAGTACTTC.

This clonotype appeared once. The chain combines TRBV30 with TRBJ2-3; 10 bases fit TRBD2. The germline V gene encodes CDR1 GTSNPN and CDR2 SVGIG (reference sequence). The CDR3 runs 19 residues. The ends lost 3 bases at V and 0 bases at J; junction bases unmatched: 15. This CDR3 reads CAWRPKPGLATTSTDTQYF. CDR3 coding DNA: TGTGCCTGGAGACCGAAACCGGGACTAGCGACGACTAGCACAGATACGCAGTATTTT.

The rearrangement uses TRBV28 and TRBJ2-5, with 9 bases matching TRBD1. CDR1 is MDHEN and CDR2 is SYDVKM in the germline V gene. V lost 1 base and J lost 4; bases outside the gene matches: 4. The CDR3 contains 15 residues. The CDR3 here is CASSLLGQGSETQYF. The CDR3 region has the DNA TGTGCCAGCAGTTTATTGGGACAGGGATCAGAGACCCAGTACTTC.

The chain employs TRBV30 and TRBJ2-7, with D maybe TRBD2 (5 bases). The CDR3 runs to 14 residues. The V end lost 3 bases, the J end lost 6 bases, and 18 bases lay between the germline ends. CDR1 is GTSNPN and CDR2 is SVGIG in the germline V gene (reference sequence). CDR3 in amino acids: CAWSGGLLLGEQYF. In DNA form, the CDR3 reads TGTGCCTGGAGCGGAGGACTGCTGCTTGGCGAGCAGTACTTC.